This T cell receptor (beta chain) was sequenced in a study of blood T cell repertoires in COVID-19. For the study at large: The United States, Italy and Spain were the sources of the acute and convalescent COVID-19 samples. Nucleic acid was either cDNA or gDNA, and it came from T cells, B-cell-depleted T cells, or PBMCs.

Authors' processing steps: The authors estimated nucleated cell counts from reference gene primer amplification. Clones were sequenced by immunoSEQ multiplex PCR, and TCRdb holds only the in-frame ones, with some missing. That table gives V, J and clone size, and the DNA gave D and trimming. Among around 60,000 clones listed, approximately 90% were seen once. This TCR derives from a man aged 70-80 years with acute or convalescent COVID-19. Sequences were obtained from peripheral blood.

This CDR3 reads CASSLAGTSGSSYNEQFF. In DNA form, the CDR3 reads TGTGCCAGCAGCCTTGCCGGGACTAGCGGGAGCTCCTACAATGAGCAGTTCTTC. This chain uses TRBV9 with TRBJ2-1; 14 bases are a match to TRBD2. Per the germline V gene, CDR1 is SGDLS and CDR2 is YYNGEE. The CDR3 has 18 residues. The V and J ends lost 4 bases and 0 bases, in that order; junction bases with no gene match: 6.